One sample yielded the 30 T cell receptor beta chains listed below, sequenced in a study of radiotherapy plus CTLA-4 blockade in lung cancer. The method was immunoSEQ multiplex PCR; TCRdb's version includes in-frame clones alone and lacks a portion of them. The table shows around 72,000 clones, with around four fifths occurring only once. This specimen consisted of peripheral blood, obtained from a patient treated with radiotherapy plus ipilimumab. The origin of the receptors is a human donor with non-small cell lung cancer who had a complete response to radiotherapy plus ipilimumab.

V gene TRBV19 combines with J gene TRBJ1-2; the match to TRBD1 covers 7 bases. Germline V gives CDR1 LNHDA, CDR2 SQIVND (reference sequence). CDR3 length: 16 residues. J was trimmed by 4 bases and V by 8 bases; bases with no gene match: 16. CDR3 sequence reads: CASDSNSAGQLYGYTF. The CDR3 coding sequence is TGTGCCAGTGACTCCAATTCGGCGGGACAGCTCTATGGCTACACCTTC.

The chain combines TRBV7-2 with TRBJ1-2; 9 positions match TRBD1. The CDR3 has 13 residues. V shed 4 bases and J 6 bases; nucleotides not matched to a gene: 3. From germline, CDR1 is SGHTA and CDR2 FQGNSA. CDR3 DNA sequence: TGTGCCAGCAGCTACAGGGGGCAGGATGGCTACACCTTC. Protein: CASSYRGQDGYTF.

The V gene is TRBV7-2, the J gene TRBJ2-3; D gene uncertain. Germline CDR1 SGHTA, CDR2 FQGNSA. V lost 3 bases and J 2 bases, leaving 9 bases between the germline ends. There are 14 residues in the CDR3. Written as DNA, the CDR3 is TGTGCCAGCAGCTTGGGAATAGCCACAGATACGCAGTATTTT. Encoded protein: CASSLGIATDTQYF.

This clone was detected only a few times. The CDR3 nucleotides read TGTGCCAGCAGCCACAGGGGGTACCTCACAGATACGCAGTATTTT. Amino acids: CASSHRGYLTDTQYF. This chain uses TRBV5-6 with TRBJ2-3; TRBD1 matches at 8 bases. V trimming: 4 bases; J trimming: 2 bases; junction bases outside the gene matches: 6. The CDR3 is 15 residues long. Germline V CDR1 and CDR2: SGHDT, YYEEEE.

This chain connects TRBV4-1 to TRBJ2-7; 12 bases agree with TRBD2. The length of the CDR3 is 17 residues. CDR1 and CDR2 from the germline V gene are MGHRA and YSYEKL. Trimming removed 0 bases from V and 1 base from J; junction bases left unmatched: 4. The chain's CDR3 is CASSQDKLAGGSYEQYF. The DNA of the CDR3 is TGCGCCAGCAGCCAAGATAAACTAGCGGGGGGATCCTACGAGCAGTACTTC.

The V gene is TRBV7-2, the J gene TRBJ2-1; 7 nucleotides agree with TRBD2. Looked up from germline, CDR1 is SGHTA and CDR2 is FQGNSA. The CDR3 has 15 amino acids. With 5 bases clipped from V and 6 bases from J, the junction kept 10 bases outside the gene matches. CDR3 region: CASSITGRKSNEQFF. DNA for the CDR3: TGTGCCAGCAGCATTACCGGGAGGAAGAGCAATGAGCAGTTCTTC.

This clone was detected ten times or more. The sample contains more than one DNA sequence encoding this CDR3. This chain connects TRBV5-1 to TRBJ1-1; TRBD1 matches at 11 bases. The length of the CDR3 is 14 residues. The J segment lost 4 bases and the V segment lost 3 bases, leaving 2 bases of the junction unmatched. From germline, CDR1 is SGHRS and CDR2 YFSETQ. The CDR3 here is CASSSGTGGTEAFF. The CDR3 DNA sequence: TGCGCCAGCAGCTCCGGGACAGGGGGCACTGAAGCTTTCTTT.

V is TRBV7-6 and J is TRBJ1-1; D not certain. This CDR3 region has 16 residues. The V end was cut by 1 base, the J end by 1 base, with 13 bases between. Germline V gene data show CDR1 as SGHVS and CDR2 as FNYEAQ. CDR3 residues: CASSLGEGGTNTEAFF. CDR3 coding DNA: TGTGCCAGCAGCTTAGGGGAGGGTGGAACGAACACTGAAGCTTTCTTT.

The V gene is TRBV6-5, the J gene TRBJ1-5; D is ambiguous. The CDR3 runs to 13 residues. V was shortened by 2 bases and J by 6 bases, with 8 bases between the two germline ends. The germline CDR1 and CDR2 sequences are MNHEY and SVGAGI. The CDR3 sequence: CASSYRGFQPQHF. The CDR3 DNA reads TGTGCCAGCAGTTACCGCGGGTTTCAGCCCCAGCATTTT.

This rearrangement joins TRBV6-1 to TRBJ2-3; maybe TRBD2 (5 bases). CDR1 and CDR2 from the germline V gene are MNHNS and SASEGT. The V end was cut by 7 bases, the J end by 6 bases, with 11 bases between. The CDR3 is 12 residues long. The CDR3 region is CASMRVLDTQYF. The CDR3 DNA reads TGTGCCAGCATGAGGGTTTTGGATACGCAGTATTTT.

The CDR3 sequence: CASSLAKGMNTEAFF. CDR3 nucleotides: TGCGCCAGCAGCTTGGCCAAGGGGATGAACACTGAAGCTTTCTTT. The rearrangement joins TRBV5-1 to TRBJ1-1, with D tentatively TRBD1 (5 bases). The CDR3 totals 15 residues. V lost 0 bases and J 0 bases, leaving 9 bases between the germline ends. Germline values: CDR1 SGHRS, CDR2 YFSETQ.

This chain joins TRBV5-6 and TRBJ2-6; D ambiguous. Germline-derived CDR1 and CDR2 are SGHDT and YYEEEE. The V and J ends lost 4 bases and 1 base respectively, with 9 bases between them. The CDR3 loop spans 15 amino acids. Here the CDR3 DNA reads TGTGCCAGCAGCCTAGGTGTGTCTGGGGCCAACGTCCTGACTTTC. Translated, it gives CASSLGVSGANVLTF. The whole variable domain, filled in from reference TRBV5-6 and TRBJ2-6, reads DAGVTQSPTHLIKTRGQQVTLRCSPKSGHDTVSWYQQALGQGPQFIFQYYEEEERQRGNFPDRFSGHQFPNYSSELNVNALLLGDSALYLCASSLGVSGANVLTFGAGSRLTVL.

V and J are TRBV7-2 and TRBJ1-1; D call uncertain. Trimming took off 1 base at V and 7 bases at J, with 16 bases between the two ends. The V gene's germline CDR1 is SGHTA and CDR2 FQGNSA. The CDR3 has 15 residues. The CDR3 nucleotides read TGTGCCAGCAGCTTAGTTTCCGGTCAGGATAGTGAAGCTTTCTTT. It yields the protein CASSLVSGQDSEAFF.

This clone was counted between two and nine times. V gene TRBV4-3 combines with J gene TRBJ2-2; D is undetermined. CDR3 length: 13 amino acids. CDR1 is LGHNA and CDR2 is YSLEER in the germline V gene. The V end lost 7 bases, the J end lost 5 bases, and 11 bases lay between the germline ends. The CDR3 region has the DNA TGCGCCAGCACCCCTCACCTTACCGGGGAGCTGTTTTTT. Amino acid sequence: CASTPHLTGELFF.

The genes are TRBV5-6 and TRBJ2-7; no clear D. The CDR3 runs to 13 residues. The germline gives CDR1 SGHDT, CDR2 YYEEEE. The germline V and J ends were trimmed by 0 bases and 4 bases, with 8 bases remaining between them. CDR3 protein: CASSLAGRYEQYF. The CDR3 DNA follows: TGTGCCAGCAGCTTGGCCGGGCGGTACGAGCAGTACTTC.

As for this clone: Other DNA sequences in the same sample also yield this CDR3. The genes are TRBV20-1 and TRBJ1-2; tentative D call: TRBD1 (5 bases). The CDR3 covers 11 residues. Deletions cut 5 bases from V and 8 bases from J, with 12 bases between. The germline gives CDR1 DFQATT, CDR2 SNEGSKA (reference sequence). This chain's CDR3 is CSAGGWGGYTF. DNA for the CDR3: TGCAGTGCTGGGGGGTGGGGGGGCTACACCTTC.

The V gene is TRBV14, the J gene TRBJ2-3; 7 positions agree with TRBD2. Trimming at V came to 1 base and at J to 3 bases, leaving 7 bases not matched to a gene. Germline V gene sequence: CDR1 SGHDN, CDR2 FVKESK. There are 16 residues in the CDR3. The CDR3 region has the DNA TGTGCCAGCAGCCAAGGCAGCGGGGAGGGGACAGATACGCAGTATTTT. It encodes CASSQGSGEGTDTQYF. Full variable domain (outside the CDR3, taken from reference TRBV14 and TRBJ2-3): EAGVTQFPSHSVIEKGQTVTLRCDPISGHDNLYWYRRVMGKEIKFLLHFVKESKQDESGMPNNRFLAERTGGTYSTLKVQPAELEDSGVYFCASSQGSGEGTDTQYFGPGTRLTVL.

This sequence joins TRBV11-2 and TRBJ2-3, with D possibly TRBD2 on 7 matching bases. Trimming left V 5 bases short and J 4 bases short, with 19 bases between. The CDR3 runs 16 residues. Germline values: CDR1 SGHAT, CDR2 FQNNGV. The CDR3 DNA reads TGTGCCAGCAGCCGCATCCGCGGGGGCCGGGCAGATACGCAGTATTTT. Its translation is CASSRIRGGRADTQYF.

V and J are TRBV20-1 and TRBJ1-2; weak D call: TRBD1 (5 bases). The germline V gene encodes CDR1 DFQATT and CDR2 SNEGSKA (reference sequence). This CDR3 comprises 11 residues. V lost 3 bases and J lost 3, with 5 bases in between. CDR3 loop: CSARTDYGYTF. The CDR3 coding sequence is TGCAGTGCTAGGACAGACTATGGCTACACCTTC.

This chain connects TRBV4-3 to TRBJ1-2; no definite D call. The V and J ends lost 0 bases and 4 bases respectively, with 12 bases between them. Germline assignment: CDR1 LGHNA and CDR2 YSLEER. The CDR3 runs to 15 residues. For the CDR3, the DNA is TGCGCCAGCAGCCAAGACAACCGAAACAGCTATGGCTACACCTTC. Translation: CASSQDNRNSYGYTF.

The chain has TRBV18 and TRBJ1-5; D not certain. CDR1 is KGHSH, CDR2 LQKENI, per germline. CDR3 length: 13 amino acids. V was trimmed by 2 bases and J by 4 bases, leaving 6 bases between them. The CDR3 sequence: CASSPLTNQPQHF. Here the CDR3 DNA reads TGTGCCAGCTCACCATTGACAAATCAGCCCCAGCATTTT.

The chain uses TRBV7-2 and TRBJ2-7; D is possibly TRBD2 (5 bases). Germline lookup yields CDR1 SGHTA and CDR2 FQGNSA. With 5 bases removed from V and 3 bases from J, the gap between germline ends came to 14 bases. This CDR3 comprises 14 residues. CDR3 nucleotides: TGTGCCAGCAGCCCTGGAGCCCGGGGCTACGAGCAGTACTTC. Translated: CASSPGARGYEQYF.

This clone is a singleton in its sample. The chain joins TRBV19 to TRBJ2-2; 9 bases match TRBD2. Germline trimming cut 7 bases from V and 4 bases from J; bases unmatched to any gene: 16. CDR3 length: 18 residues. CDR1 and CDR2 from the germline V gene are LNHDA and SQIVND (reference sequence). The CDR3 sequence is CASIQGQGAGGVTGELFF. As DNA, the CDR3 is TGTGCCAGTATACAGGGCCAGGGAGCGGGAGGTGTCACCGGGGAGCTGTTTTTT. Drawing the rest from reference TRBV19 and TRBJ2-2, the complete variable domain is DGGITQSPKYLFRKEGQNVTLSCEQNLNHDAMYWYRQDPGQGLRLIYYSQIVNDFQKGDIAEGYSVSREKKESFPLTVTSAQKNPTAFYLCASIQGQGAGGVTGELFFGEGSRLTVL.

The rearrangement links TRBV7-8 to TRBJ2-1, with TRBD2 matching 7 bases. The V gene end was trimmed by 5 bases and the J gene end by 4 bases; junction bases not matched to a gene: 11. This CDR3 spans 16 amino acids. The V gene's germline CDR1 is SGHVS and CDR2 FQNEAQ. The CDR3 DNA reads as TGTGCCAGCAGCGCTCCCCAGCGGGGAAATTACAATGAGCAGTTCTTC. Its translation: CASSAPQRGNYNEQFF. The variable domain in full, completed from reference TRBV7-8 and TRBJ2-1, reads GAGVSQSPRYKVAKRGQDVALRCDPISGHVSLFWYQQALGQGPEFLTYFQNEAQLDKSGLPSDRFFAERPEGSVSTLKIQRTQQEDSAVYLCASSAPQRGNYNEQFFGPGTRLTVL.

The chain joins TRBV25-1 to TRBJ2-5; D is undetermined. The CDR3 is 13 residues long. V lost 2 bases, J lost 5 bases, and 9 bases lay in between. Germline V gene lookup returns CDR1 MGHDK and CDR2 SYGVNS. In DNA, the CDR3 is TGTGCCAGCAGTGAAGGACCTAGGGAGACCCAGTACTTC. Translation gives CASSEGPRETQYF.

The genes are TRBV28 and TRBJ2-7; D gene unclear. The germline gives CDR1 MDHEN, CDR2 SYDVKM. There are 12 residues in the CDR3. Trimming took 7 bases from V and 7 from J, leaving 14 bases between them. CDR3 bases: TGTGCCAGCACTTCCAAGATGGGAGAGCAGTACGTC. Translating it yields CASTSKMGEQYV.

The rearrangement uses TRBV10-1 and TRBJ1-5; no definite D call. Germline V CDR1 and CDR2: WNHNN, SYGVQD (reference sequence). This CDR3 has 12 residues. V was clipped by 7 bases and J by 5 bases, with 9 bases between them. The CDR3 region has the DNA TGCGCCAGCAAGGGTCACGATCAGCCCCAGCATTTT. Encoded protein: CASKGHDQPQHF.

CDR3 loop: CASSYSDSWVETQYF. The DNA for the CDR3 is TGTGCCAGCAGTTATTCCGACAGCTGGGTGGAGACCCAGTACTTC. V usage is TRBV6-5 and J usage is TRBJ2-5, with D maybe TRBD1 (5 bases). The germline V gene encodes CDR1 MNHEY and CDR2 SVGAGI. The V and J ends lost 3 bases and 5 bases respectively, with 16 bases between them. CDR3 length: 15 residues.

The CDR3 loop reads CASSPNGQGAGGELFF. In DNA, the CDR3 is TGTGCCAGCAGCCCTAACGGACAGGGGGCGGGCGGGGAGCTGTTTTTT. The chain employs TRBV7-2 and TRBJ2-2; 11 nucleotides align to TRBD1. V gave up 5 bases and J gave up 7 bases; unmatched junction bases: 9. The CDR3 has 16 residues. Germline V lookup: CDR1 SGHTA, CDR2 FQGNSA.

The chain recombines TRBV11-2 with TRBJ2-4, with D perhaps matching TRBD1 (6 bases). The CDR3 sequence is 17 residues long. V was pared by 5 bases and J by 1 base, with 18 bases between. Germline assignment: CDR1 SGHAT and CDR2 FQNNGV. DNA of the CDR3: TGTGCCAGCAGCACCCCCCGGGGACAAGGGGCCAAAAACATTCAGTACTTC. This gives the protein CASSTPRGQGAKNIQYF.